The entry below gives a single T cell receptor beta chain sequence along with its context. This entry belongs to a study of blood T cell repertoires in COVID-19. Study-level background: Donors in the United States, Italy and Spain gave samples during acute or convalescent COVID-19. Sources were T cells, B-cell-depleted T cells, or PBMCs; the material itself was cDNA or gDNA.

Germline CDR1 SGHDN, CDR2 FVKESK. The CDR3 covers 15 residues. After removal of 1 base from V and 7 bases from J, the junction contained 7 bases not matched to a gene. Per the study methods: Estimates of nucleated cell counts were drawn from the amplification of reference gene primers. The repertoire was sequenced with immunoSEQ multiplex PCR; TCRdb's copy has only in-frame clones and lacks some. The V and J calls and the clone size are those of that table, but D and trimming were determined from the DNA. Of around 300,000 clones in the sample, under 90% were seen once. The source material was peripheral blood. The sequence was collected from a man in his forties or fifties with acute or convalescent COVID-19. The rearrangement links TRBV14 to TRBJ1-2, with 9 positions matching TRBD1. This chain's CDR3 is CASSQVEQGARGYTF. The DNA for the CDR3 is TGTGCCAGCAGCCAAGTGGAACAGGGGGCCCGTGGCTACACCTTC.